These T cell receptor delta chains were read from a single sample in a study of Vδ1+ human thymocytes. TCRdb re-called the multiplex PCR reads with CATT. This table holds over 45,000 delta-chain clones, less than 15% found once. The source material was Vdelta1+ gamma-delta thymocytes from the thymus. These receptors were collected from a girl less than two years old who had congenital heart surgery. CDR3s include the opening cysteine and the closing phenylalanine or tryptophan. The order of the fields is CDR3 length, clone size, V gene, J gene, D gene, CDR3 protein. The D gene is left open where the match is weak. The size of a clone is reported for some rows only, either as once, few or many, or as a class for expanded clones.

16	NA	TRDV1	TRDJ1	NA	CALGASYIELGDKLIF
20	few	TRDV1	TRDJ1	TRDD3	CALGLRWGVGIRRYTDKLIF
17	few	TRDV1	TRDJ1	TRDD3	CALGEGTWGLYTDKLIF
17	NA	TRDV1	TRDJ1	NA	CALGELFRSPYTDKLIF
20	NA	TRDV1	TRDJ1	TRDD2	CALGVPLVPTCWHPTDKLIF
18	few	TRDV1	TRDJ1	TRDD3	CALGEGGLGDTVTDKLIF
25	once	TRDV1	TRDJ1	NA	CALGEKDFPTSLGMPGESYTDKLIF
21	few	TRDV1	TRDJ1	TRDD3	CALGELPSYVGTGGYADKLIF
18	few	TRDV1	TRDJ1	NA	CALGERSGPEGYTDKLIF
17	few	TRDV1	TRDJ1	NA	CALGVPTSWDPTDKLIF
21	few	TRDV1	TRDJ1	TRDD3	CALGEQWSWGIRWAYTDKLIF
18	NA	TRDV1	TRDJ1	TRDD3	CALGEPTMTYQGDGGLIF
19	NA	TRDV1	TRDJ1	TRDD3	CALGEKTTRGIRPFDKLIF
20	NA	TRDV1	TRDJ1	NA	CALGVTPRGVYGPMDDKLIF
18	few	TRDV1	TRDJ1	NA	CALGEGRGRPLYTDKLIF
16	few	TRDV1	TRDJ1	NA	CALGEFLYIEGDKLIF
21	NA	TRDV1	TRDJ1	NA	CALGGVILLFGDHNGADKLIF
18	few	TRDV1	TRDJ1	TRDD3	CALGDPYGTGGYTDKLIF
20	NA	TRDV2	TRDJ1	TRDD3	CACDTLFLGLGDTFPDKLIF
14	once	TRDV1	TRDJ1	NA	CALFGPGMTDKLIF
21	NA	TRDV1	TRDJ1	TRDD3	CALGEAYPRPLLGDNTDKLIF
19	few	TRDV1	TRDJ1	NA	CALGEIYVLGITATDKLIF
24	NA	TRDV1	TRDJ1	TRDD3	CALGKCGSYRGSGGYAGISDKLIF
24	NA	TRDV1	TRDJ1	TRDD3	CALGELVGSYSILGDTGAADKLIF
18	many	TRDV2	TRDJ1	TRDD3	CACDTGRMGDTRTDKLIF
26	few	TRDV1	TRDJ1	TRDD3	CALGELWVLGSSTGGYNPHYTDKLIF
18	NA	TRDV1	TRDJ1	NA	CALGEIGMTSGRTDKLIF
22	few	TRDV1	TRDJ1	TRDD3	CALGEQEKLPPDWGIPCNKLIF
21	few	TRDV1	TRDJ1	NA	CALGGYPVGSPTRPRPDKLIF
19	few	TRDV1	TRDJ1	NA	CALGPLPISDGGSTDKLIF
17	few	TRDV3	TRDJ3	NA	CACITRASSWDTRQMFF
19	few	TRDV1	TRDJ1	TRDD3	CALGEGSYWGILGTDKLIF
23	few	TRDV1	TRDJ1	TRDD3	CALGELLGSVAGGNWGYTDKLIF
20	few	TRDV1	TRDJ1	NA	CALGAKGPSWGLGCTDKLIF